The rows below give T cell receptor beta chains drawn from one sample of a study of cytomegalovirus exposure and HLA in healthy donors. Sequencing used immunoSEQ multiplex PCR; TCRdb keeps in-frame clones, though not all of them. The sample carries about 160,000 clones, about 79% recorded once. The sequenced material came from PBMCs. Receptors originate from a female donor in good health and CMV-seronegative. Both conserved end residues are part of each CDR3. The order of the fields is D gene, J gene, V gene, clone size, CDR3 DNA, CDR3 protein. The D gene is left open where the match is weak. Clone size is given for some rows only: seen once, a few or many times, or a class if the clone is expanded.

>TRBD2|TRBJ2-1|TRBV11-2|NA
TGTGCCAGCAGCTGGGGGGGGGAGGGCAATGAGCAGTTCTTC
CASSWGGEGNEQFF
>NA|TRBJ1-2|TRBV29-1|NA
TGCAGCGTTGAGGGGAGTGGCAACTATGGCTACACCTTC
CSVEGSGNYGYTF
>NA|TRBJ2-7|TRBV13|once
TGTGCCAGCAGCTTAGGTCTCGGGTACGGCGAGCAGTACTTC
CASSLGLGYGEQYF
>TRBD1|TRBJ2-1|TRBV9|NA
TGTGCCAGCAGTGGGACAGGGGGATACAATGAGCAGTTCTTC
CASSGTGGYNEQFF
>TRBD2|TRBJ2-1|TRBV2|NA
TGTGCCAGCTGCCAGCTTGGCGGGAGCTCCTACAATGAGCAGTTCTTC
CASCQLGGSSYNEQFF
>TRBD2|TRBJ2-3|TRBV9|NA
TGTGCCAGCAGTCCAGAGGGACTAGCGTTAAATACGCAGTATTTT
CASSPEGLALNTQYF
>NA|TRBJ2-7|TRBV7-9|NA
TGTGCCAGCAGCTTTGGCTCGTTCTACGAGCAGTACTTC
CASSFGSFYEQYF
>TRBD2|TRBJ2-1|TRBV10-2|NA
TGCGCCAGCAGTGAGTCGACGGGACTAGCGGGGGGTATATATGAGCAGTTCTTC
CASSESTGLAGGIYEQFF
>NA|TRBJ2-7|TRBV21-1|NA
TGTGCCAGCAGCACCAATTACGAGCAGTACTTC
CASSTNYEQYF
>TRBD1|TRBJ1-2|TRBV5-1|NA
TGCGCCAGCAGCTTCCGGACAGGGGGGCACTATGGCTACACCTTC
CASSFRTGGHYGYTF
>NA|TRBJ2-7|TRBV28|NA
TGTGCCAGCAGTTCAGACAATTCCTACGAGCAGTACTTC
CASSSDNSYEQYF
>TRBD2|TRBJ2-1|TRBV15|NA
TGTGCCACCAGCCGGAGACTCACTAGCGGGGGGGCCAATGAGCAGTTCTTC
CATSRRLTSGGANEQFF
>TRBD1|TRBJ1-5|TRBV19|NA
TGTGCCAGTAGTACTCGACAGGGGACAGTACGTTATAGCAATCAGCCCCAGCATTTT
CASSTRQGTVRYSNQPQHF
>TRBD2|TRBJ2-7|TRBV23-1|few
TGCGCCAGCAGTTCGGCCGGGACTAGTACTTACGAGCAGTACTTC
CASSSAGTSTYEQYF
>TRBD1|TRBJ2-7|TRBV11-3|NA
TGTGCCAGCAGCTTAGGGACAGGGGGTCCCTACGAGCAGTACTTC
CASSLGTGGPYEQYF
>NA|TRBJ1-1|TRBV19|once
TGTGCCATCAGCCGGGGGGGTGGTGGTGAAGCTTTCTTT
CAISRGGGGEAFF
>NA|TRBJ2-7|TRBV11-2|NA
TGTGCCAGCAGCCGGCTGGGCCGTAGCGAGCAGTACTTC
CASSRLGRSEQYF
>NA|TRBJ1-1|TRBV7-2|NA
TGTGCCAGCAGCCCACAGGGATACGAAGCTTTCTTT
CASSPQGYEAFF
>NA|TRBJ2-5|TRBV5-1|NA
TGCGCCAGCAGCTTAGTATCGGGGGGCATCGACCAAGAGACCCAGTACTTC
CASSLVSGGIDQETQYF
>TRBD1|TRBJ1-1|TRBV30|NA
TGTGCCTGGAGTGGGGATCTGGGACAGGACGCTTTCTTT
CAWSGDLGQDAFF
>NA|TRBJ2-1|TRBV4-1|NA
TGCGCCAGCAGCCAGACCCAGGTTACCTACAATGAGCAGTTCTTC
CASSQTQVTYNEQFF
>NA|TRBJ1-1|TRBV27|few
TGTGCCAGCAGTTTCGGTCGGCAGGGACAAGAAGCTTTCTTT
CASSFGRQGQEAFF
>TRBD2|TRBJ2-7|TRBV6-5|few
TGTGCCAGCAGCCTGACTAGCGGGAGAGATAGACAGTACTTC
CASSLTSGRDRQYF
>NA|TRBJ1-1|TRBV11-2|NA
TGTGCCAGCAGACCCGAGGGAGGTTGGACTGAAGCTTTCTTT
CASRPEGGWTEAFF
>NA|TRBJ1-5|TRBV5-8|NA
TGTGCCAGCAGCTTGGTACTGAATTATAATCAGCCCCAGCATTTT
CASSLVLNYNQPQHF
>NA|TRBJ2-5|TRBV28|NA
TGTGCCAGCAGTCATTCGTGGCAGGGGTCCCAAGAGACCCAGTACTTC
CASSHSWQGSQETQYF
>NA|TRBJ1-3|TRBV5-4|NA
TGTGCCAGCAGCCTAGGTGGCAGTTATTCTGGAAACACCATATATTTT
CASSLGGSYSGNTIYF
>TRBD1|TRBJ1-6|TRBV10-3|NA
TGTGCCATCAGTGAGTCGAGAAGGGACAGGGTTTCACCCCTCCACTTT
CAISESRRDRVSPLHF
>TRBD1|TRBJ1-2|TRBV2|NA
TGTGCCAGGCAACAGGGGGCGCAAATAGGAGCTGGGGGCTACACCTTC
CARQQGAQIGAGGYTF
>TRBD2|TRBJ2-3|TRBV10-3|NA
TGTGCCATCAGGGTGGCGGGGGCAGATACGCAGTATTTT
CAIRVAGADTQYF
>TRBD2|TRBJ2-7|TRBV2|NA
TGTGCCAGCGGGGGACTAGCGGGGGCCTACGAGCAGTACTTC
CASGGLAGAYEQYF
>NA|TRBJ2-6|TRBV7-8|NA
TGTGCCAGCAGCGCGAGGCGGGGCGTCCTCTCTGGGGCCAACGTCCTGACTTTC
CASSARRGVLSGANVLTF
>NA|TRBJ2-7|TRBV2|NA
TGTGCCACCCAGCAGAGGGCTCCCAACTACGAGCAGTACTTC
CATQQRAPNYEQYF
>TRBD1|TRBJ1-2|TRBV7-2|NA
TGTGCCAGCAGCCTCCGACAGGGCGGCGGTGGCTACACCTTC
CASSLRQGGGGYTF
>NA|TRBJ2-3|TRBV5-1|NA
TGCGCCAGCAGCTTGGAGCTAGATACGCAGTATTTT
CASSLELDTQYF
>NA|TRBJ1-2|TRBV11-2|NA
TGTGCCAGCAGCTTAGCGCAGACTCCCTATGGCTACACCTTC
CASSLAQTPYGYTF
>TRBD2|TRBJ2-1|TRBV4-1|NA
TGCGCCAGCAGCCCCGGGGGGGCTAGCGGGGGGGCGTACAATGAGCAGTTCTTC
CASSPGGASGGAYNEQFF
>NA|TRBJ1-1|TRBV29-1|NA
TGCAGCGTTGAAGGCCTAGGGACACTACGTAACCCTGAAGCTTTCTTT
CSVEGLGTLRNPEAFF
>NA|TRBJ1-2|TRBV4-3|NA
TGCGCCAGCAGCCCCCGGGGAGGGACCGACTATGGCTGCACCTTC
CASSPRGGTDYGCTF
>NA|TRBJ2-7|TRBV7-9|once
TGTGCCAGCAGCTCAAATCCAACAGGGTTGTACGAGCAGTACTTC
CASSSNPTGLYEQYF
>NA|TRBJ1-1|TRBV28|NA
TGTGCCAGCAGTCCTCTCCTGAACACTGAAGCTTTCTTT
CASSPLLNTEAFF
>TRBD2|TRBJ2-3|TRBV10-3|NA
TGTGCCATCAGCTTACGACTAGCGGGGGACACAGATACGCAGTATTTT
CAISLRLAGDTDTQYF
>NA|TRBJ1-2|TRBV7-9|NA
TGTGCCAGCAGCTTAGCCACAACACCCTACACCTTC
CASSLATTPYTF
>TRBD2|TRBJ2-7|TRBV6-1|NA
TGTGCCAGCATCGGACTAGCGGGGATCCACGAGCAGTACTTC
CASIGLAGIHEQYF
>NA|TRBJ2-3|TRBV6-5|NA
TGTGCCAGCAGTTACCTGGGGGGTGTAGCAGATACGCAGTATTTT
CASSYLGGVADTQYF
>TRBD1|TRBJ1-1|TRBV10-3|once
TGTGCCATCAGTGGACGGGACAGGCATGTGTTTCCAGCTTTCTTT
CAISGRDRHVFPAFF
>TRBD1|TRBJ1-1|TRBV19|NA
TGTGCCAGTGCCGGGACAGGGGCCTTCACTCAAGCTTTCTTT
CASAGTGAFTQAFF
>NA|TRBJ1-5|TRBV4-1|NA
TGCGCCAGCAGCCAAGATCGGGAAGGAGGTAATCAGCCCCAGCATTTT
CASSQDREGGNQPQHF
>TRBD1|TRBJ1-2|TRBV27|NA
TGTGCCAGCAGTCAGACAACAGGGGTCGGTGGCTACACCTTC
CASSQTTGVGGYTF
>TRBD1|TRBJ1-2|TRBV28|NA
TGTGCCAGCAGTTCTGGCCCCGTACAGGGGGTGTATGGCTACACCTTC
CASSSGPVQGVYGYTF
>NA|TRBJ2-1|TRBV21-1|few
TGTGCCAGCAGCAAAGTACGGGGCTCCTACAATGAGCAGTTCTTC
CASSKVRGSYNEQFF